This T cell receptor beta chain comes out of a study of blood T cell repertoires in COVID-19. Study-level information: The cDNA or gDNA used as material had been derived from T cells, B-cell-depleted T cells, or PBMCs.

V dropped 5 bases and J dropped 0; count of bases not matched to a gene: 9. CDR3 size: 17 residues. CDR1 and CDR2 (germline): LNHDA, SQIVND (reference sequence). In the original analysis: Amplifying reference gene primers gave estimates of nucleated cell counts. Profiled with immunoSEQ multiplex PCR; TCRdb holds only in-frame clones, not every one. That table is the source of V, J and clone size, and D and trimming were worked out from the DNA. The table lists about 82,000 clones, 78% of them singletons. Sequencing was carried out using peripheral blood. The TCR was taken from a man aged 60 to 69 with COVID-19, enrolled during active disease. This sequence joins TRBV19 and TRBJ2-3; 9 bases fit TRBD1. The CDR3 nucleotides are TGTGCCAGTAGTCCCGGGACAGGGAAATCTAGCACAGATACGCAGTATTTT. This sequence encodes CASSPGTGKSSTDTQYF.